The 23 T cell receptor beta chains below come from one sample, sequenced in a study of read filtering for tumor transcriptome and immune sequencing. The library was built from approximately 400 ng RNA with molecular barcoded adaptors for alpha/delta and beta/gamma chains. TCRdb re-derived calls from the reads in MiXCR, one entry per CDR3 protein. Among about 5,200 distinct CDR3 sequences, roughly 22% were seen once, and the ten largest hold roughly 18%. Input material: a population of CD138-negative cells sorted from bone marrow. Receptor source: a donor at least 40 years old with multiple myeloma.

This clonotype was detected many times. The chain joins TRBV7-2 to TRBJ2-7; the D gene could be TRBD1 or TRBD2 (5 bases each). Germline V gives CDR1 SGHTA, CDR2 FQGNSA. V lost 3 bases and J lost 1, with 7 bases in between. The CDR3 consists of 13 residues. CDR3 sequence (DNA): TGTGCCAGCAGCTTGGGACCTTCCTACGAGCAGTACTTC. This sequence encodes CASSLGPSYEQYF.

This clonotype has at least ten counts. The V call is TRBV20-1, the J call TRBJ1-5; D possibly corresponds to TRBD1 (6 bases). V lost 0 bases and J 2 bases, leaving 20 bases between the germline ends. The CDR3 is 18 residues long. Per the germline V gene, CDR1 is DFQATT and CDR2 is SNEGSKA (reference sequence). CDR3 residues: CSARDRKYGGDGNQPQHF. CDR3 DNA: TGCAGTGCTAGAGATCGGAAGTATGGGGGCGATGGCAATCAGCCCCAGCATTTT.

In its sample, this clonotype is medium-sized. The CDR3 sequence: CASRDQSHNEQFF. The CDR3 coding sequence is TGTGCCAGCCGGGACCAAAGTCACAATGAGCAGTTCTTC. V and J are TRBV10-3 and TRBJ2-1; TRBD1 or TRBD2 may be the D gene (5 bases each). The V end lost 10 bases, the J end lost 5 bases, and 15 bases lay between the germline ends. This CDR3 is built from 13 residues. CDR1 and CDR2 from the germline V gene are ENHRY and SYGVKD.

V is TRBV30 and J is TRBJ1-1, with D possibly matching TRBD1 (5 bases). The ends were cut back, 5 bases at V and 11 bases at J, with 27 bases in the middle. Germline V gene data show CDR1 as GTSNPN and CDR2 as SVGIG (reference sequence). The CDR3 length is 15 residues. The CDR3 DNA reads as TGTGCCTGGCATAATGGGGCTGGACGCACTATTAGCGCTTTCTTT. Translated, it gives CAWHNGAGRTISAFF. Based on the CDR3 plus reference TRBV30 and TRBJ1-1, the full variable domain is SQTIHQWPATLVQPVGSPLSLECTVEGTSNPNLYWYRQAAGRGLQLLFYSVGIGQISSEVPQNLSASRPQDRQFILSSKKLLLSDSGFYLCAWHNGAGRTISAFFGQGTRLTVV.

This clonotype is categorized as medium-sized (0.01 to 0.1%). The gene calls are TRBV5-6 and TRBJ2-5; 7 positions agree with TRBD1. This CDR3 has 16 residues. V shed 0 bases, J shed 0 bases, and the junction held 5 bases outside the gene matches. Germline V gene lookup returns CDR1 SGHDT and CDR2 YYEEEE. This CDR3 is CASSLAGDSYQETQYF. The CDR3 DNA reads TGTGCCAGCAGCTTGGCCGGGGACAGCTACCAAGAGACCCAGTACTTC.

This clonotype is medium-sized (0.01 to 0.1%) in the sample. The V gene is TRBV5-4, the J gene TRBJ1-2, with D unresolved. Germline CDR1 is SGHNT and CDR2 is YYREEE (reference sequence). Deletions cut 1 base from V and 5 bases from J, with 12 bases between. The CDR3 is 14 amino acids. The CDR3 loop is CASSLRGFRYGYTF. The DNA of the CDR3 is TGTGCCAGCAGCTTGCGGGGATTCAGATATGGCTACACCTTC.

This clonotype is deemed medium-sized. The CDR3 nucleotides are TGTGCCAGCAGTGCAGGACAGAGCAATCAGCCCCAGCATTTT. Its protein is CASSAGQSNQPQHF. The chain joins TRBV12-3 or TRBV12-4 to TRBJ1-5, with TRBD1 as a possible D gene (6 bases). CDR3 size: 14 residues. The V end was cut by 5 bases, the J end by 1 base, with 9 bases between.

The CDR3 loop reads CATSARGGTGDFF. The CDR3 DNA reads TGTGCCACCAGTGCTAGGGGGGGGACTGGAGATTTCTTT. This sequence joins TRBV24-1 and TRBJ1-1; the D gene is possibly TRBD1 (6 bases). CDR3 length equals 13 residues. Germline loops: CDR1 KGHDR, CDR2 SFDVKD. Trimming took 5 bases from V and 13 from J, leaving 19 bases between them.

Within the sample, this clonotype is medium-sized. The chain couples TRBV6-2 or TRBV6-3 to TRBJ2-1; TRBD1 aligns across 9 bases. Trimming removed 6 bases from V and 3 bases from J; junction bases left unmatched: 0. This CDR3 has 13 amino acids. Germline lookup yields CDR1 MNHEY and CDR2 SVGEGT. The CDR3 sequence: CASRGQGYNEQFF. The CDR3 DNA reads as TGTGCCAGCAGGGGACAGGGCTACAATGAGCAGTTCTTC.

A note on this clonotype: A far larger clone is just one base off, so this is likely a read error. J is TRBJ2-1 and V is TRBV6-6; unclear D gene. Germline V gene lookup returns CDR1 MNHNY and CDR2 SVGAGI (reference sequence). The CDR3 is made up of 11 amino acids. The CDR3: CAGSPSLEQFF. In DNA form, the CDR3 reads TGTGCCGGCAGCCCCAGCCTCGAGCAGTTCTTC.

This clonotype was recorded a few times. It is likely a read error: a sequence one base away is far more abundant. The V call is TRBV11-3, the J call TRBJ1-1; D gene unclear. V was clipped by 1 base and J by 4 bases, with 13 bases between them. This CDR3 is built from 15 residues. Germline V gives CDR1 SGHNT, CDR2 YENEEA. The CDR3 nucleotides read TGTGCCAGCAGCTTAGCGTTCCTACCGATCACTGAAGCTTTCTTT. Translated, it gives CASSLAFLPITEAFF. The whole variable domain, filled in from reference TRBV11-3 and TRBJ1-1, reads EAGVVQSPRYKIIEKKQPVAFWCNPISGHNTLYWYLQNLGQGPELLIRYENEEAVDDSQLPKDRFSAERLKGVDSTLKIQPAELGDSAVYLCASSLAFLPITEAFFGQGTRLTVV.

In its sample, this clonotype ranks as medium-sized. The rearrangement links TRBV20-1 to TRBJ2-1; possibly TRBD2 for D (5 bases). V was cut by 1 base and J by 10 bases, with 11 bases left in between. Germline-derived CDR1 and CDR2 are DFQATT and SNEGSKA (reference sequence). This CDR3 is 12 amino acids long. The CDR3 bases are TGCAGTGCTAGAGGGCTAGCAGCGGAGCAGTTCTTC. It codes for CSARGLAAEQFF.

This clonotype was recorded at least ten times. V gene TRBV27 combines with J gene TRBJ1-1; the D is unclear. CDR3 length: 13 residues. Trimming took off 1 base at V and 1 base at J, with 4 bases between the two ends. CDR1 MNHEY and CDR2 SMNVEV come from the germline V gene (reference sequence). CDR3 DNA: TGTGCCAGCAGTTTATTTCGGAACACTGAAGCTTTCTTT. This codes for CASSLFRNTEAFF.

Many counts were recorded for this clonotype. This chain uses TRBV7-2 with TRBJ1-5; D ambiguous. Germline V gene lookup returns CDR1 SGHTA and CDR2 FQGNSA. With 1 base removed from V and 0 bases from J, the gap between germline ends came to 13 bases. This CDR3 is 17 amino acids long. Here the CDR3 DNA reads TGTGCCAGCAGCTTAGGCGTCAGCTCCTATAGCAATCAGCCCCAGCATTTT. Translating gives CASSLGVSSYSNQPQHF.

This clonotype was picked up many times. The chain joins TRBV29-1 to TRBJ2-3; TRBD2 agrees at 9 bases. The CDR3 spans 13 residues. Germline CDR1 reads SQVTM; CDR2 reads ANQGSEA. V shed 4 bases and J 6 bases; nucleotides not matched to a gene: 5. CDR3 nucleotides: TGCAGCGTTGTAGTAGCGGGAGCCGATACGCAGTATTTT. Its translation is CSVVVAGADTQYF.

This clonotype is medium-sized by share. The J gene is TRBJ2-1, the V gene TRBV7-3, with D perhaps matching TRBD2 (6 bases). Per germline, CDR1 SGHTA and CDR2 FQGTGA. The CDR3 loop spans 15 amino acids. V was shortened by 5 bases and J by 5 bases, with 16 bases between the two germline ends. This CDR3 is CASSRDSVMHNEQFF. The CDR3 nucleotides are TGTGCCAGCAGCCGGGACTCCGTGATGCACAATGAGCAGTTCTTC.

Remarks on this clonotype: With a much larger clone just one base away, this may be a read error. The final CDR3 position lacks the conserved phenylalanine or tryptophan, pointing to a likely read error. The limits of the CDR3 on the DNA are not certain, so only TCRdb's listed CDR3 is given. The genes are TRBV7-9 and TRBJ1-1; the D call in the table, TRBD1, was not verified against the DNA. The CDR3 numbers 14 amino acids, ends counted. CDR1 is SEHNR, CDR2 FQNEAQ, per germline (reference sequence). The CDR3 loop is CASSSGRKNTETFL.

This clonotype was counted at least ten times. The rearrangement links TRBV2 to TRBJ1-5; D might be TRBD1 (6 bases). Per germline, CDR1 SNHLY and CDR2 FYNNEI. Trimming took 2 bases from V and 7 from J, leaving 18 bases between them. The CDR3 sequence is 16 residues long. CDR3 nucleotide sequence: TGTGCCAGCAGTGAAATCAGGGGCGGATTTCAACAGCCCCAGCATTTT. Its translation is CASSEIRGGFQQPQHF.

Turning to this clonotype: A much larger clone is a single base away; this may be a read error. Given the absence of the conserved phenylalanine or tryptophan at the CDR3 end, a read error is likely. V gene TRBV9 combines with J gene TRBJ2-2, with a weak D call TRBD2 (6 bases). Germline values: CDR1 SGDLS, CDR2 YYNGEE. The V and J ends lost 3 bases and 1 base respectively, with 13 bases between them. The CDR3 runs 16 residues. CDR3 nucleotides: TGTGCCAGCAGCGGGGGGGAAGAGTGGAACACCGGGGAGCTGTTTTCT. Amino acids: CASSGGEEWNTGELFS.

This clonotype rates as medium-sized. The CDR3 loop reads CASSLVGGSDTQYF. CDR3 coding DNA: TGTGCCAGCAGCTTAGTGGGTGGCTCGGATACGCAGTATTTT. The chain carries TRBV7-9 and TRBJ2-3; no clear D gene. The V and J ends lost 1 base and 6 bases respectively, with 11 bases between them. Germline CDR1 is SEHNR and CDR2 is FQNEAQ (reference sequence). The CDR3 has 14 amino acids.

This clonotype was picked up many times. V gene TRBV5-4 combines with J gene TRBJ2-6; the D is unclear. V lost 0 bases to trimming and J lost 0 bases, with 10 bases between them. The CDR3 is 17 amino acids. Germline CDR1 and CDR2: SGHNT and YYREEE (reference sequence). The CDR3 nucleotides read TGTGCCAGCAGCTTGGGGCAGGTTCCCTCTGGGGCCAACGTCCTGACTTTC. It encodes CASSLGQVPSGANVLTF.

This clonotype is medium-sized in the sample. The chain links TRBV20-1 to TRBJ2-1; D perhaps matches TRBD2 (6 bases). Trimming removed 2 bases at V and 4 bases at J, with 12 bases between. The length of the CDR3 is 14 residues. CDR1 DFQATT and CDR2 SNEGSKA come from the germline V gene (reference sequence). The CDR3 here is CSARSPTSYNEQFF. The CDR3 DNA follows: TGCAGTGCTAGATCGCCGACTAGTTACAATGAGCAGTTCTTC.

The sample holds one count of this clonotype. Mismatch with germline at one junction end may stem from a read error. This rearrangement joins TRBV18 to TRBJ1-6; 9 bases line up with TRBD1. The germline gives CDR1 KGHSH, CDR2 LQKENI. CDR3 length: 14 amino acids. The CDR3: CASSPLTGGLEALF. The DNA for the CDR3 is TGTGCCAGCTCACCTCTGACAGGGGGTCTTGAAGCCCTCTTT. Using reference TRBV18 and TRBJ1-6 for the parts outside the CDR3, the full variable domain is NAGVMQNPRHLVRRRGQEARLRCSPMKGHSHVYWYRQLPEEGLKFMVYLQKENIIDESGMPKERFSAEFPKEGPSILRIQQVVRGDSAAYFCASSPLTGGLEALFGNGTRLTVT.